One sample yielded the 32 T cell receptor beta chains listed below, sequenced in a study of OX40 agonist ivuxolimab in advanced cancers. Profiled with immunoSEQ multiplex PCR; TCRdb holds only in-frame clones, not every one. Of approximately 30,000 clones in the sample, approximately 84% are singletons; the top ten hold approximately 12%. Sample: CD4+ or CD8+ T cells sorted from blood, taken in a trial of the OX40 agonist ivuxolimab. These receptors came from an adult with an advanced solid tumor such as melanoma, head and neck, liver or kidney cancer.

This clone showed up just once. CDR3 in DNA: TGTGCCAGCAGTCCAATAAACCTCCCCTACAGGCATCTGAACACTGAAGCTTTCTTT. Encoded protein: CASSPINLPYRHLNTEAFF. The chain couples TRBV28 to TRBJ1-1; a weak D match, TRBD1 (5 bases). Germline V gene data show CDR1 as MDHEN and CDR2 as SYDVKM. The CDR3 loop spans 19 amino acids. V was cut by 5 bases and J by 0 bases, with 25 bases left in between.

The chain couples TRBV6-6 to TRBJ2-7, with D perhaps matching TRBD1 (5 bases). Looked up from germline, CDR1 is MNHNY and CDR2 is SVGAGI (reference sequence). Trimming took off 4 bases at V and 5 bases at J, with 12 bases between the two ends. The CDR3 covers 13 residues. The CDR3 coding sequence is TGTGCCAGCAGTTCAGCAGGGTGGAACGAGCAGTACTTC. Protein product: CASSSAGWNEQYF.

The genes are TRBV5-6 and TRBJ2-5; D is possibly TRBD1 or TRBD2 (6 bases each). The germline V gene has CDR1 SGHDT and CDR2 YYEEEE. Between the trimmed V and J ends, which lost 4 bases and 0 bases, there was a span of 19 bases. This CDR3 is built from 17 residues. The DNA of the CDR3 is TGTGCCAGCAGCCAGCAAGGGGGGCCCAGGAACCAAGAGACCCAGTACTTC. Protein sequence: CASSQQGGPRNQETQYF.

This clone has just one count. The J gene is TRBJ1-5, the V gene TRBV4-1; D possibly corresponds to TRBD1 (6 bases). The germline V and J ends were trimmed by 0 bases and 1 base, with 7 bases remaining between them. The CDR3 contains 15 residues. CDR1 is MGHRA, CDR2 YSYEKL, per germline. The CDR3 DNA reads TGCGCCAGCAGCCAAGATACAGGGAGCAATCAGCCCCAGCATTTT. Its translation: CASSQDTGSNQPQHF.

The chain recombines TRBV28 with TRBJ2-3; TRBD2 matches 7 bases. With V trimmed by 2 bases and J by 4 bases, 3 bases remained unmatched. The V gene's germline CDR1 is MDHEN and CDR2 SYDVKM. The CDR3 is 14 residues long. The CDR3 bases are TGTGCCAGCAGTTTAGGGCGGGAGCCAGATACGCAGTATTTT. Translation: CASSLGREPDTQYF.

This clone was found a few times. The V and J genes are TRBV10-2 and TRBJ2-6; D possibly corresponds to TRBD2 (5 bases). The CDR3 length is 16 residues. Per the germline V gene, CDR1 is WSHSY and CDR2 is SAAADI. With 3 bases removed from V and 4 bases from J, the gap between germline ends came to 13 bases. The CDR3 sequence: CASSDTGSGGANVLTF. CDR3 nucleotides: TGCGCCAGCAGTGATACGGGATCGGGAGGGGCCAACGTCCTGACTTTC.

The chain carries TRBV23-1 and TRBJ2-3; no clear D. TRBV23-1 is known as an ORF, though its function is uncertain. V lost 5 bases, J lost 0 bases, and 9 bases lay in between. This CDR3 has 14 residues. DNA of the CDR3: TGCGCCAGCAGTTTCCCGGACAGCACAGATACGCAGTATTTT. Amino acids: CASSFPDSTDTQYF.

V is TRBV27 and J is TRBJ2-7; TRBD2 aligns across 7 bases. Germline CDR1 reads MNHEY; CDR2 reads SMNVEV (reference sequence). Unmatched junction bases numbered 5, after V lost 3 bases and J lost 6 bases. The CDR3 contains 13 residues. This chain's CDR3 is CASSFSAGFEQYF. Written as DNA, the CDR3 is TGTGCCAGCAGTTTTTCAGCGGGGTTCGAGCAGTACTTC.

The CDR3 loop is CASSLEGAPDTGELFF. CDR3 coding DNA: TGTGCCAGCAGCTTGGAGGGGGCGCCGGACACCGGGGAGCTGTTTTTT. The chain is built from TRBV5-6 and TRBJ2-2, with 7 positions matching TRBD1. Germline V gene lookup returns CDR1 SGHDT and CDR2 YYEEEE. Trimming removed 0 bases from V and 3 bases from J; junction bases left unmatched: 5. The CDR3 spans 16 residues.

V usage is TRBV5-4 and J usage is TRBJ1-2; D possibly corresponds to TRBD1 (5 bases). Trimming shortened V by 3 bases and J by 4 bases, and 7 bases separated the two germline ends. CDR1 is SGHNT, CDR2 YYREEE, per germline (reference sequence). The CDR3 covers 12 residues. This chain's CDR3 is CASSSDSYGYTF. The DNA of the CDR3 is TGTGCCAGCAGCTCTGACAGCTATGGCTACACCTTC.

The chain is built from TRBV7-6 and TRBJ2-1; 12 nucleotides line up with TRBD2. The V segment lost 5 bases and the J segment 4 bases; nucleotides outside the gene matches: 3. Germline CDR1 SGHVS, CDR2 FNYEAQ. This CDR3 has 15 residues. CDR3 coding DNA: TGTGCCAGCAGCGTAACTAGCGGGGGGTACAATGAGCAGTTCTTC. It is translated as CASSVTSGGYNEQFF.

This chain connects TRBV19 to TRBJ2-1; D unclear. Germline V gene sequence: CDR1 LNHDA, CDR2 SQIVND (reference sequence). Between the trimmed V and J ends, which lost 0 bases and 0 bases, there was a span of 6 bases. CDR3 length: 15 residues. The CDR3 here is CASSIDVISYNEQFF. As DNA, the CDR3 is TGTGCCAGTAGTATAGATGTTATCTCCTACAATGAGCAGTTCTTC.

This chain connects TRBV4-1 to TRBJ1-5; perhaps TRBD1 as D (5 bases). Trimming removed 1 base at V and 4 bases at J, with 11 bases between. The CDR3 runs to 15 residues. Germline assignment: CDR1 MGHRA and CDR2 YSYEKL. CDR3 sequence reads: CASSQGGGGNQPQHF. Written as DNA, the CDR3 is TGCGCCAGCAGCCAAGGCGGGGGGGGAAATCAGCCCCAGCATTTT.

The V call is TRBV9, the J call TRBJ1-6; no clear D. CDR3 size: 16 residues. With 0 bases removed from V and 10 bases from J, the gap between germline ends came to 17 bases. Germline V gene sequence: CDR1 SGDLS, CDR2 YYNGEE. The CDR3: CASSVDWWQPGSPLHF. CDR3 nucleotides: TGTGCCAGCAGCGTAGATTGGTGGCAGCCCGGGTCACCCCTCCACTTT.

This chain joins TRBV28 and TRBJ1-2; 7 positions match TRBD1. The CDR3 totals 14 residues. Losses at the gene ends were 2 bases for V and 4 bases for J; bases not matched to a gene: 4. The V gene's germline CDR1 is MDHEN and CDR2 SYDVKM. CDR3 in DNA: TGTGCCAGCAGTTTAACCGGGACAGTCTATGGCTACACCTTC. Residues: CASSLTGTVYGYTF.

The gene calls are TRBV9 and TRBJ2-2; D perhaps matches TRBD2 (5 bases). V lost 3 bases and J lost 3, with 12 bases in between. This CDR3 spans 15 amino acids. From germline, CDR1 is SGDLS and CDR2 YYNGEE. This CDR3 is CASSALDWDTGELFF. In DNA form, the CDR3 reads TGTGCCAGCAGCGCCCTGGACTGGGACACCGGGGAGCTGTTTTTT.

This clone was seen a few times. The same CDR3 arises from other DNA sequences in this sample as well. V is TRBV4-3 and J is TRBJ2-1; 7 bases align to TRBD1. The V segment lost 0 bases and the J segment 4 bases; nucleotides outside the gene matches: 3. Germline V gene sequence: CDR1 LGHNA, CDR2 YSLEER. The CDR3 covers 15 residues. CDR3 coding DNA: TGCGCCAGCAGCCAAGACGGGACAGATTACAATGAGCAGTTCTTC. Translating gives CASSQDGTDYNEQFF.

The chain joins TRBV7-3 to TRBJ2-1; 10 nucleotides match TRBD1. V dropped 5 bases and J dropped 2; count of bases not matched to a gene: 3. CDR1 and CDR2 from the germline V gene are SGHTA and FQGTGA. The CDR3 sequence is 15 residues long. The CDR3 loop is CASSQGTGAYNEQFF. The CDR3, as DNA: TGTGCCAGCAGCCAAGGGACAGGGGCCTACAATGAGCAGTTCTTC.

This rearrangement joins TRBV11-1 to TRBJ2-7; maybe TRBD2 (5 bases). Germline CDR1 is SGHAT and CDR2 is FQDESV (reference sequence). V was cut by 6 bases and J by 3 bases, with 12 bases left in between. This CDR3 is built from 13 residues. In DNA form, the CDR3 reads TGTGCCAGCAGAGGTCCCGGGGACTACGAGCAGTACTTC. Its translation: CASRGPGDYEQYF.

This clone was detected only a few times. The chain joins TRBV27 to TRBJ1-6; 7 nucleotides agree with TRBD1. Germline assignment: CDR1 MNHEY and CDR2 SMNVEV (reference sequence). The ends lost 5 bases at V and 10 bases at J; junction bases unmatched: 14. The CDR3 contains 16 residues. Here the CDR3 DNA reads TGTGCCAGCAGTCCCCAGAACAGGGGTTGGTGGTCACCCCTCCACTTT. Encoded protein: CASSPQNRGWWSPLHF.

The chain carries TRBV5-8 and TRBJ2-5; D may be TRBD2 (5 bases). The V gene lost 0 bases and the J gene lost 9 bases, with 18 bases spanning the gap. CDR3 length: 15 residues. Germline V gives CDR1 SGHTS, CDR2 YDEGEE. CDR3 protein: CASSLGQLTLEAQYF. The CDR3 nucleotides are TGTGCCAGCAGCTTGGGGCAGCTGACCCTGGAGGCCCAGTACTTC.

The table lists this clone with a count of one. The genes are TRBV7-9 and TRBJ1-4; D is ambiguous. The CDR3 is made up of 17 amino acids. The ends were cut back, 5 bases at V and 2 bases at J, with 18 bases in the middle. Germline CDR1 SEHNR, CDR2 FQNEAQ (reference sequence). CDR3 residues: CASSLFSLRGTNEKLFF. The DNA for the CDR3 is TGTGCCAGCAGCCTCTTTTCATTACGAGGCACTAATGAAAAACTGTTTTTT.

The chain uses TRBV6-5 and TRBJ2-3; D gene unclear. Germline V gene lookup returns CDR1 MNHEY and CDR2 SVGAGI. V was pared by 4 bases and J by 7 bases, with 9 bases between. The CDR3 length is 12 residues. Here the CDR3 DNA reads TGTGCCAGCAGTTTCGACATGTATACGCAGTATTTT. Amino acids: CASSFDMYTQYF.

The CDR3 here is CASSPGTSTYNEQFF. CDR3 in DNA: TGTGCCAGCAGCCCTGGGACTAGCACCTACAATGAGCAGTTCTTC. The genes are TRBV7-9 and TRBJ2-1, with 9 bases fitting TRBD2. This CDR3 comprises 15 residues. The V gene's germline CDR1 is SEHNR and CDR2 FQNEAQ (reference sequence). The J segment lost 2 bases and the V segment lost 5 bases, leaving 4 bases of the junction unmatched.

The J gene is TRBJ2-1, the V gene TRBV9, with 11 bases aligning to TRBD1. Germline loops: CDR1 SGDLS, CDR2 YYNGEE. This CDR3 spans 15 amino acids. With V trimmed by 0 bases and J by 8 bases, 4 bases remained unmatched. The chain's CDR3 is CASSVGDRGADEQFF. CDR3 nucleotides: TGTGCCAGCAGCGTAGGGGACAGGGGGGCTGATGAGCAGTTCTTC.

The J gene is TRBJ2-3, the V gene TRBV27, with 14 bases lining up with TRBD2. From germline, CDR1 is MNHEY and CDR2 SMNVEV (reference sequence). The V and J ends lost 6 bases and 5 bases, in that order; junction bases with no gene match: 10. The CDR3 contains 17 residues. The CDR3 nucleotides are TGTGCCAGCAGCCCAGGACTAGCGGGAGGTCTGAGAGATACGCAGTATTTT. This codes for CASSPGLAGGLRDTQYF.

For the CDR3, the DNA is TGTGCCAGCTCCCCGGGAGGGGTCCTCAATGAGCAGTTCTTC. Amino acid sequence: CASSPGGVLNEQFF. The V gene is TRBV27, the J gene TRBJ2-1; 8 positions match TRBD2. In germline, CDR1 is MNHEY, CDR2 SMNVEV (reference sequence). This CDR3 comprises 14 residues. The junction had 9 bases not matched to a gene; V was cut back by 8 bases and J by 6 bases.

This clone is categorized as medium-sized (0.01 to 0.1%). The chain couples TRBV19 to TRBJ1-2; possible D gene TRBD1, 5 bases. Trimming took off 10 bases at V and 2 bases at J, with 11 bases between the two ends. Germline lookup yields CDR1 LNHDA and CDR2 SQIVND (reference sequence). This CDR3 has 12 amino acids. CDR3 sequence: CATQRGNYGYTF. In DNA, the CDR3 is TGTGCCACCCAGCGGGGGAACTATGGCTACACCTTC. Filled out from reference TRBV19 and TRBJ1-2, the complete variable domain reads DGGITQSPKYLFRKEGQNVTLSCEQNLNHDAMYWYRQDPGQGLRLIYYSQIVNDFQKGDIAEGYSVSREKKESFPLTVTSAQKNPTAFYLCATQRGNYGYTFGSGTRLTVV.

The V call is TRBV5-1, the J call TRBJ2-7, with 8 nucleotides matching TRBD1. Germline loops: CDR1 SGHRS, CDR2 YFSETQ. V was clipped by 0 bases and J by 3 bases; unmatched bases: 11. This CDR3 comprises 17 residues. CDR3: CASSLAQGQGFNYEQYF. CDR3 coding DNA: TGCGCCAGCAGCTTGGCCCAAGGACAGGGCTTTAACTACGAGCAGTACTTC.

This rearrangement joins TRBV2 to TRBJ2-3; weak D call: TRBD1 (5 bases). Trimming stripped 3 bases from V and 2 bases from J, with 9 bases between. The CDR3 consists of 14 residues. Germline V CDR1 and CDR2: SNHLY, FYNNEI. DNA of the CDR3: TGTGCCAGCAGTGACGTACAGGCCACAGATACGCAGTATTTT. It translates to CASSDVQATDTQYF.

This clone was observed once. This rearrangement joins TRBV4-3 to TRBJ2-2; TRBD2 is a possible D gene (6 bases). V lost 1 base to trimming and J lost 2 bases, with 14 bases between them. This CDR3 spans 17 amino acids. Germline CDR1 is LGHNA and CDR2 is YSLEER. Here the CDR3 DNA reads TGCGCCAGCAGCCAAGGGGCCGGAGGGGCAAACACCGGGGAGCTGTTTTTT. This encodes CASSQGAGGANTGELFF.

The chain joins TRBV9 to TRBJ1-2; TRBD1 aligns across 8 bases. Per the germline V gene, CDR1 is SGDLS and CDR2 is YYNGEE. The CDR3 totals 12 residues. Losses at the gene ends were 3 bases for V and 7 bases for J; bases not matched to a gene: 2. CDR3 sequence: CASSGTGIGYTF. DNA for the CDR3: TGTGCCAGCAGCGGGACAGGGATTGGCTACACCTTC.